This passage covers 26 T cell receptor beta chains from one sample sequenced in a study of blood T cell repertoires in COVID-19. The method was immunoSEQ multiplex PCR; TCRdb's version includes in-frame clones alone and lacks a portion of them. The data hold tens of thousands of clones, with around four fifths observed a single time. The sequenced sample consisted of peripheral blood. The receptors here all came from a human donor in a cohort sampled during active COVID-19.

The V and J genes are TRBV29-1 and TRBJ1-4, with TRBD1 as a possible D gene (5 bases). The germline V gene has CDR1 SQVTM and CDR2 ANQGSEA. V was shortened by 4 bases and J by 6 bases, with 12 bases between the two germline ends. The CDR3 extends over 13 amino acids. The CDR3 DNA is TGCAGCGTTGTAAACAGGAGGGATGAAAAACTGTTTTTT. Encoded protein: CSVVNRRDEKLFF.

This rearrangement joins TRBV1 to TRBJ2-7; TRBD2, the table's D call, lacks a check against the DNA. TRBV1 is a recognized pseudogene. The CDR3 is 17 amino acids. The CDR3 is CTSSQLAGALNSYEQYF. The CDR3 DNA reads as TGCACCAGCAGCCAACTAGCGGGAGCACTCAACTCCTACGAGCAGTACTTC.

This clone was recorded a few times. The rearrangement links TRBV19 to TRBJ2-7; possible D gene TRBD1, 5 bases. The CDR3 runs 15 residues. The ends were cut back, 2 bases at V and 3 bases at J, with 14 bases in the middle. Germline CDR1 is LNHDA and CDR2 is SQIVND (reference sequence). The CDR3 reads CASSIRGEADYEQYF. The CDR3 DNA follows: TGTGCCAGTAGTATAAGGGGCGAAGCCGACTACGAGCAGTACTTC. Together with reference TRBV19 and TRBJ2-7, the CDR3 gives the full variable domain: DGGITQSPKYLFRKEGQNVTLSCEQNLNHDAMYWYRQDPGQGLRLIYYSQIVNDFQKGDIAEGYSVSREKKESFPLTVTSAQKNPTAFYLCASSIRGEADYEQYFGPGTRLTVT.

The CDR3: CASSLSRGSGNEQFF. The CDR3 nucleotides read TGTGCCAGCAGTTTATCCCGCGGGAGCGGGAATGAGCAGTTCTTC. The rearrangement joins TRBV27 to TRBJ2-1, with 7 bases fitting TRBD2. The CDR3 has 15 amino acids. V was clipped by 0 bases and J by 7 bases; unmatched bases: 6. Germline assignment: CDR1 MNHEY and CDR2 SMNVEV (reference sequence).

This clone appeared a few times. CDR3 in amino acids: CASRKDRGLELVTEAFF. The DNA for the CDR3 is TGTGCCAGCAGAAAGGACAGGGGGCTCGAATTGGTCACTGAAGCTTTCTTT. The chain recombines TRBV3-1 (or the pseudogene TRBV3-2) with TRBJ1-1; 11 nucleotides match TRBD1. Germline assignment: CDR1 LGHDT and CDR2 YNNKEL (reference sequence). The CDR3 is made up of 17 amino acids. J was trimmed by 4 bases and V by 6 bases; bases with no gene match: 13.

The chain has TRBV5-1 and TRBJ2-7; D call uncertain. V lost 0 bases and J 1 base, leaving 8 bases between the germline ends. The germline gives CDR1 SGHRS, CDR2 YFSETQ. This CDR3 has 14 amino acids. The chain's CDR3 is CASSLALFSYEQYF. CDR3 in DNA: TGCGCCAGCAGCTTGGCCTTGTTTTCCTACGAGCAGTACTTC.

The rearrangement links TRBV5-4 to TRBJ2-7, with TRBD1 matching over 9 bases. With 4 bases clipped from V and 3 bases from J, the junction kept 8 bases outside the gene matches. Germline V gene lookup returns CDR1 SGHNT and CDR2 YYREEE (reference sequence). The CDR3 is 15 amino acids. The CDR3 region is CASSPTGGDFYEQYF. The CDR3 DNA reads as TGTGCCAGCAGCCCGACAGGGGGGGATTTCTACGAGCAGTACTTC.

This clone was found a few times. The DNA of the CDR3 is TGTGCCTGGAGCGGGGGAGGGTGGACTTTCGAGCAGTACTTC. It codes for CAWSGGGWTFEQYF. The chain is built from TRBV30 and TRBJ2-7; 7 bases agree with TRBD2. Germline V CDR1 and CDR2: GTSNPN, SVGIG (reference sequence). The V gene end was trimmed by 3 bases and the J gene end by 6 bases; junction bases not matched to a gene: 11. This CDR3 has 14 residues.

The chain combines TRBV2 with TRBJ1-3; 8 bases agree with TRBD1. Germline CDR1 SNHLY, CDR2 FYNNEI. With 6 bases clipped from V and 2 bases from J, the junction kept 6 bases outside the gene matches. The CDR3 is made up of 15 amino acids. CDR3 amino acids: CASRKQGATGNTIYF. The DNA of the CDR3 is TGTGCCAGCAGGAAGCAGGGGGCCACTGGAAACACCATATATTTT.

The chain recombines TRBV9 with TRBJ2-3; possible D gene TRBD2, 6 bases. The CDR3 sequence is 17 residues long. Germline-derived CDR1 and CDR2 are SGDLS and YYNGEE. V lost 0 bases and J 2 bases, leaving 16 bases between the germline ends. CDR3 loop: CASSVERGNGATDTQYF. CDR3 DNA: TGTGCCAGCAGCGTAGAACGGGGGAATGGTGCCACAGATACGCAGTATTTT.

V gene TRBV20-1 combines with J gene TRBJ2-3; D is unclear. This CDR3 contains 11 residues. V lost 5 bases and J lost 5, with 8 bases in between. Per the germline V gene, CDR1 is DFQATT and CDR2 is SNEGSKA (reference sequence). The CDR3 here is CSAERGDTQYF. CDR3 DNA sequence: TGCAGTGCTGAGCGAGGAGATACGCAGTATTTT.

This chain uses TRBV9 with TRBJ1-1, with TRBD1 as a possible D gene (5 bases). V lost 0 bases and J 4 bases, leaving 10 bases between the germline ends. Germline CDR1 SGDLS, CDR2 YYNGEE. The CDR3 runs to 14 residues. As DNA, the CDR3 is TGTGCCAGCAGCGTAGACGGCGGGGGCACTGAAGCTTTCTTT. Translated, it gives CASSVDGGGTEAFF.

CDR3 in DNA: TGTGCCAGCAGCTTAACATTTGGGACTAGCGGGAGCCATGAGCAGTTCTTC. Protein product: CASSLTFGTSGSHEQFF. The chain recombines TRBV7-9 with TRBJ2-1, with 14 bases fitting TRBD2. The V segment lost 2 bases and the J segment 8 bases; nucleotides outside the gene matches: 8. There are 17 residues in the CDR3. The germline CDR1 and CDR2 sequences are SEHNR and FQNEAQ (reference sequence).

The chain employs TRBV12-5 and TRBJ2-7, with D unclear. Trimming cost V 2 bases and J 3 bases, with 8 bases left between them. The CDR3 totals 13 residues. Germline values: CDR1 LGHNT, CDR2 FRNRAP. DNA of the CDR3: TGTGCTAGTGGTTTGTCTGGCGGCTACGAGCAGTACTTC. It encodes CASGLSGGYEQYF.

The chain recombines TRBV5-5 with TRBJ2-3; 7 bases align to TRBD2. The germline V gene encodes CDR1 SGHKS and CDR2 YYEKEE (reference sequence). This CDR3 has 17 residues. V shed 4 bases, J shed 4 bases, and the junction held 15 bases outside the gene matches. As DNA, the CDR3 is TGTGCCAGCAGCCGGCTAAACCGACTAGCCCACGCAGATACGCAGTATTTT. It yields the protein CASSRLNRLAHADTQYF.

This chain links TRBV7-9 with TRBJ2-7; 12 bases map to TRBD2. Losses at the gene ends were 3 bases for V and 8 bases for J; bases not matched to a gene: 5. CDR3 size: 14 residues. Germline CDR1 reads SEHNR; CDR2 reads FQNEAQ (reference sequence). The CDR3 sequence: CASSFGTSGRKQYF. Written as DNA, the CDR3 is TGTGCCAGCAGCTTCGGCACTAGCGGGAGGAAGCAGTACTTC.

This clone appeared a few times. The genes are TRBV6-1 and TRBJ2-1; possible D gene TRBD2, 7 bases. Germline-derived CDR1 and CDR2 are MNHNS and SASEGT. This CDR3 has 15 amino acids. Trimming took off 3 bases at V and 6 bases at J, with 15 bases between the two ends. In DNA, the CDR3 is TGTGCCAGCAGTGATTGGGGGGGCCTCGGCAATGAGCAGTTCTTC. Translating it yields CASSDWGGLGNEQFF.

The chain joins TRBV11-1 to TRBJ2-1, with TRBD2 matching 10 bases. After removal of 5 bases from V and 5 bases from J, the junction contained 9 bases not matched to a gene. Germline V gene sequence: CDR1 SGHAT, CDR2 FQDESV (reference sequence). The CDR3 sequence is 16 residues long. The CDR3 is CASSHWSSGSHNEQFF. As DNA, the CDR3 is TGTGCCAGCAGCCACTGGTCTAGCGGGAGCCACAATGAGCAGTTCTTC.

The chain has TRBV5-1 and TRBJ2-7, with D maybe TRBD2 (5 bases). This CDR3 region has 15 residues. Trimming stripped 5 bases from V and 3 bases from J, with 18 bases between. Germline loops: CDR1 SGHRS, CDR2 YFSETQ. DNA of the CDR3: TGCGCCAGCAGGGTGGAGGCGCTAGTAGGCTACGAGCAGTACTTC. Translating it yields CASRVEALVGYEQYF.

The genes are TRBV5-6 and TRBJ2-5; D might be TRBD1 (5 bases). V dropped 0 bases and J dropped 5 bases, with 14 bases sitting between them. Per germline, CDR1 SGHDT and CDR2 YYEEEE. The CDR3 loop spans 15 amino acids. This CDR3 is CASSLGFRAGETQYF. The CDR3, as DNA: TGTGCCAGCAGCTTGGGATTCAGGGCCGGCGAGACCCAGTACTTC.

The V gene is TRBV11-2, the J gene TRBJ2-7, with 7 positions matching TRBD1. This CDR3 contains 14 residues. Germline-derived CDR1 and CDR2 are SGHAT and FQNNGV. Germline trimming cut 5 bases from V and 5 bases from J; bases unmatched to any gene: 9. CDR3 loop: CASSIRTGGDEQYF. The CDR3 bases are TGTGCCAGCAGCATCCGGACAGGAGGAGACGAGCAGTACTTC.

The genes are TRBV19 and TRBJ1-2; no clear D gene. Trimming stripped 3 bases from V and 6 bases from J, with 11 bases between. This CDR3 is 13 amino acids long. Germline V CDR1 and CDR2: LNHDA, SQIVND (reference sequence). Here the CDR3 reads CASSIGSEDGYTF. The CDR3 DNA reads as TGTGCCAGTAGTATTGGGTCAGAGGATGGCTACACCTTC.

CDR3 coding DNA: TGTGCCTGGAAGCGACTAGCCAGCACAGATACGCAGTATTTT. Amino acid sequence: CAWKRLASTDTQYF. This sequence joins TRBV30 and TRBJ2-3; 7 bases are shared with TRBD2. The CDR3 runs 14 residues. After removal of 4 bases from V and 0 bases from J, the junction contained 4 bases not matched to a gene. The germline gives CDR1 GTSNPN, CDR2 SVGIG (reference sequence).

J is TRBJ2-3 and V is TRBV25-1; D gene unclear. This CDR3 comprises 14 residues. V gave up 2 bases and J gave up 0 bases, with 6 bases separating them. Per germline, CDR1 MGHDK and CDR2 SYGVNS. The CDR3 DNA follows: TGTGCCAGCAGTGAACAGACTAGCACAGATACGCAGTATTTT. This sequence encodes CASSEQTSTDTQYF. The full variable domain, with the rest looked up from reference TRBV25-1 and TRBJ2-3, is EADIYQTPRYLVIGTGKKITLECSQTMGHDKMYWYQQDPGMELHLIHYSYGVNSTEKGDLSSESTVSRIRTEHFPLTLESARPSHTSQYLCASSEQTSTDTQYFGPGTRLTVL.

The chain employs TRBV7-9 and TRBJ1-5, with D possibly matching TRBD1 (6 bases). Between the trimmed V and J ends, which lost 1 base and 4 bases, there was a span of 8 bases. This CDR3 region has 14 residues. Looked up from germline, CDR1 is SEHNR and CDR2 is FQNEAQ (reference sequence). CDR3 sequence reads: CASSLDTGNQPQHF. CDR3 bases: TGTGCCAGCAGCTTAGATACAGGGAATCAGCCCCAGCATTTT. Variable domain in full (rest from reference TRBV7-9 and TRBJ1-5): DTGVSQNPRHKITKRGQNVTFRCDPISEHNRLYWYRQTLGQGPEFLTYFQNEAQLEKSRLLSDRFSAERPKGSFSTLEIQRTEQGDSAMYLCASSLDTGNQPQHFGDGTRLSIL.

This clone was found a few times. V gene TRBV30 combines with J gene TRBJ1-2, with TRBD1 matching over 7 bases. This CDR3 contains 13 residues. With 5 bases clipped from V and 8 bases from J, the junction kept 11 bases outside the gene matches. The germline V gene has CDR1 GTSNPN and CDR2 SVGIG (reference sequence). The CDR3 region has the DNA TGTGCCTGGTTTCGACAGGGATCGTGGGGCTACACCTTC. Amino acids: CAWFRQGSWGYTF.